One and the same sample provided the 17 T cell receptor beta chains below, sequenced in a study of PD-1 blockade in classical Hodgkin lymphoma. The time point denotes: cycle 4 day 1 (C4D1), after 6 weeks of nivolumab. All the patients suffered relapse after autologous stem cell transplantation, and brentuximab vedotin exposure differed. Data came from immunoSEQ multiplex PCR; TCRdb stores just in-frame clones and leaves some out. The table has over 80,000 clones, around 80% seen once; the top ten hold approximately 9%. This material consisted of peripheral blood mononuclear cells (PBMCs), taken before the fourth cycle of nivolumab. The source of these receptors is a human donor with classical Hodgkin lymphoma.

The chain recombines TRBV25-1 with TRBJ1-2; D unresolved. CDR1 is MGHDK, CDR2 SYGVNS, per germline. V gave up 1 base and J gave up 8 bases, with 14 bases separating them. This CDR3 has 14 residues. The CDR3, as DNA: TGTGCCAGCAGTGAATCCCCCGGTCGGATCGGCTACACCTTC. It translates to CASSESPGRIGYTF.

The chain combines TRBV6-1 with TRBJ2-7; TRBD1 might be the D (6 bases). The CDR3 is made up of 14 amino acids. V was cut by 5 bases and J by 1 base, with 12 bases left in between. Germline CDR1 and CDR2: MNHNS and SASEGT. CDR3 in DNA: TGTGCCAGCAGTCAACCTGGACAGTCCTACGAGCAGTACTTC. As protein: CASSQPGQSYEQYF.

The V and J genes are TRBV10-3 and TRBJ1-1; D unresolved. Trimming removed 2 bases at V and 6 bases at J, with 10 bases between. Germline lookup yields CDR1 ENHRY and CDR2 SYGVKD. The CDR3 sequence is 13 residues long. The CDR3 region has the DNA TGTGCCATCAGTGAGCGGGTCGAGGCTGAAGCTTTCTTT. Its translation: CAISERVEAEAFF.

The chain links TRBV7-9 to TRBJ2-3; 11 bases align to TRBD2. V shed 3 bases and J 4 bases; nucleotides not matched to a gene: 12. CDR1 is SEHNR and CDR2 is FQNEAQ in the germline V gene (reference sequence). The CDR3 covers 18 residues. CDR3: CASSLGTSGSGFPDTQYF. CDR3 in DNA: TGTGCCAGCAGCTTGGGTACTAGCGGGAGTGGTTTTCCAGATACGCAGTATTTT.

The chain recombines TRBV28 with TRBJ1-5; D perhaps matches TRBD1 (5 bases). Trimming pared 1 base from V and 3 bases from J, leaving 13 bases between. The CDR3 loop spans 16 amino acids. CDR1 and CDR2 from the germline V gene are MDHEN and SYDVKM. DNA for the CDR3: TGTGCCAGCAGTTTATCCATGGGGGTTTCCAATCAGCCCCAGCATTTT. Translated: CASSLSMGVSNQPQHF. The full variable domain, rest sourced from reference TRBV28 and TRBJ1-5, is DVKVTQSSRYLVKRTGEKVFLECVQDMDHENMFWYRQDPGLGLRLIYFSYDVKMKEKGDIPEGYSVSREKKERFSLILESASTNQTSMYLCASSLSMGVSNQPQHFGDGTRLSIL.

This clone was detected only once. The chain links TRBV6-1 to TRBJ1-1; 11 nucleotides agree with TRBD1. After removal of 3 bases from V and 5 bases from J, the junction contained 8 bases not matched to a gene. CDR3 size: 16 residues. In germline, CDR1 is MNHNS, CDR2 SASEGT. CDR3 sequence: CASSDRTGGRRTEAFF. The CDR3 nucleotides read TGTGCCAGCAGTGATAGGACAGGGGGCCGGAGAACTGAAGCTTTCTTT.

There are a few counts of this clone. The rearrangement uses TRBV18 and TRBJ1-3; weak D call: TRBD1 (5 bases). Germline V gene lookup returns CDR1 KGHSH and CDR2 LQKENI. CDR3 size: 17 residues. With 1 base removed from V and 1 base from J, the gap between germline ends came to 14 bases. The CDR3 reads CASSPLWQGVSGNTIYF. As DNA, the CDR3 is TGTGCCAGCTCACCACTTTGGCAGGGAGTATCTGGAAACACCATATATTTT.

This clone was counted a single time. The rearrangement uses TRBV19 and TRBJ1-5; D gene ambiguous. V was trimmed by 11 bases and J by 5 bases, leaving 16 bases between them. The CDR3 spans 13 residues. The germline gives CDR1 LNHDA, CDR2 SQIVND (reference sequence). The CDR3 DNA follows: TGTGCCGTCAAAGGAGGGATCCATCAGCCCCAGCATTTT. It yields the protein CAVKGGIHQPQHF.

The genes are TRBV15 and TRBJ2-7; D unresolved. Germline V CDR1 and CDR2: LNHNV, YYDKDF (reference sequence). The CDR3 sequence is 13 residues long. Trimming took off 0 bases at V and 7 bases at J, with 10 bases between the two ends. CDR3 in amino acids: CATSRDRSTEQYF. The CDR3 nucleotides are TGTGCCACCAGCAGAGATCGCAGCACGGAGCAGTACTTC.

In DNA, the CDR3 is TGCGCCAGCAGCTTGGCCGGGGAAGAGCAGTACTTC. Residues: CASSLAGEEQYF. The gene calls are TRBV5-1 and TRBJ2-7; tentatively, D is TRBD2 (5 bases). The V gene lost 0 bases and the J gene lost 7 bases, with 8 bases spanning the gap. CDR1 is SGHRS, CDR2 YFSETQ, per germline. The CDR3 sequence is 12 residues long.

CDR3 DNA sequence: TGTGCCAGCTCACCATACCCGGGTCTCAATCAGCCCCAGCATTTT. Protein sequence: CASSPYPGLNQPQHF. The chain carries TRBV18 and TRBJ1-5; D remains unclear. The CDR3 consists of 15 residues. Germline CDR1 is KGHSH and CDR2 is LQKENI. Trimming shortened V by 2 bases and J by 3 bases, and 11 bases separated the two germline ends.

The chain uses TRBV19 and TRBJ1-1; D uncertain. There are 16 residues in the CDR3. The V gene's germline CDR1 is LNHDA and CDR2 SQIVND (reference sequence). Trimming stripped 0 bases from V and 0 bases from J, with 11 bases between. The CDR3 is CASSIDPVGLNTEAFF. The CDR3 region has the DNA TGTGCCAGTAGTATAGATCCGGTAGGGTTGAACACTGAAGCTTTCTTT.

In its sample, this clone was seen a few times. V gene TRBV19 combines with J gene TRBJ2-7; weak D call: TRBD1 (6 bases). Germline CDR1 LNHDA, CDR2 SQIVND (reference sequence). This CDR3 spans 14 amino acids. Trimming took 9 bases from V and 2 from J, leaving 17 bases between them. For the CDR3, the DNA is TGTGCCAGCGAGAATAGACAGGCTCCCTACGAGCAGTACTTC. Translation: CASENRQAPYEQYF.

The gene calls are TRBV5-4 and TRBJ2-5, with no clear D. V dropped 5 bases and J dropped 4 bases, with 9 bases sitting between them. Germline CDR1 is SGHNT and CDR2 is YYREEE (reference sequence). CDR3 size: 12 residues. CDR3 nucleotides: TGTGCCAGCAGGGCGACCGGAGAGACCCAGTACTTC. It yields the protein CASRATGETQYF.

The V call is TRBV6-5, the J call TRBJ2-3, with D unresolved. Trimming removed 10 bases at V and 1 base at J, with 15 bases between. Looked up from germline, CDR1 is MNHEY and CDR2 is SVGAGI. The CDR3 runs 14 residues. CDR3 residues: CAIRPREGTDTQYF. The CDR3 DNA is TGTGCCATCAGGCCCCGAGAAGGCACAGATACGCAGTATTTT.

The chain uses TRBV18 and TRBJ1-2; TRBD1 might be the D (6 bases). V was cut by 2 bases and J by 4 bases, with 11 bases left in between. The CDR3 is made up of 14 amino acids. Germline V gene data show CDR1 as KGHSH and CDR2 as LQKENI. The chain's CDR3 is CASSPNGQSYGYTF. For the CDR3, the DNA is TGTGCCAGCTCACCAAACGGACAGAGCTATGGCTACACCTTC.

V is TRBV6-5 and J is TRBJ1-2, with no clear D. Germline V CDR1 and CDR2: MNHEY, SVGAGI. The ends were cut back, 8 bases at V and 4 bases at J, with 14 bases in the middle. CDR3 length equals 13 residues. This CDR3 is CASGKPLTYGYTF. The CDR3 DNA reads TGTGCCAGCGGCAAACCCCTCACCTATGGCTACACCTTC.